The rows below give T cell receptor beta chains drawn from one sample of a study of blood T cell repertoires in COVID-19. The protocol was immunoSEQ multiplex PCR, while the TCRdb copy is restricted to in-frame clones and leaves out a portion. Of 130,000 to 150,000 clones in the sample, about 79% were seen once. Sequencing was carried out using peripheral blood. These receptors were obtained from a woman at least 80 years old with acute or convalescent COVID-19. CDR3s include the opening cysteine and the closing phenylalanine or tryptophan. The D gene is left open where the match is weak. Clone size, where shown, is once, few, many, or a class for clones that have expanded.

j_gene: TRBJ1-5; abundance: NA; d_gene: NA; v_gene: TRBV18; CDR3aa: CASSLTGDSNQPQHF; CDR3nt: TGTGCCAGCTCCCTGACGGGGGATAGCAATCAGCCCCAGCATTTT
j_gene: TRBJ1-2; abundance: NA; d_gene: NA; v_gene: TRBV20-1; CDR3aa: CSARDEGGYTF; CDR3nt: TGCAGTGCTAGAGATGAGGGTGGCTACACCTTC
j_gene: TRBJ1-6; abundance: NA; d_gene: TRBD1; v_gene: TRBV10-3; CDR3aa: CAITDTGDSPLHF; CDR3nt: TGTGCCATCACCGACACAGGGGATTCACCCCTCCACTTT
j_gene: TRBJ2-3; abundance: NA; d_gene: TRBD1; v_gene: TRBV19; CDR3aa: CASSLERGLGDTQYF; CDR3nt: TGTGCCAGTAGCCTGGAAAGGGGGCTTGGAGATACGCAGTATTTT
j_gene: TRBJ2-5; abundance: few; d_gene: NA; v_gene: TRBV7-2; CDR3aa: CASSLALSRETQYF; CDR3nt: TGTGCCAGCAGCTTAGCGCTTTCGCGAGAGACCCAGTACTTC
j_gene: TRBJ1-1; abundance: NA; d_gene: NA; v_gene: TRBV20-1; CDR3aa: CSGTANTEAFF; CDR3nt: TGCAGTGGGACAGCTAACACTGAAGCTTTCTTT
j_gene: TRBJ2-1; abundance: few; d_gene: NA; v_gene: TRBV7-9; CDR3aa: CASSLSGYNEQFF; CDR3nt: TGTGCCAGCAGCCTATCGGGGTACAATGAGCAGTTCTTC
j_gene: TRBJ2-3; abundance: NA; d_gene: NA; v_gene: TRBV4-1; CDR3aa: CASSLRLDESDTQYF; CDR3nt: TGCGCCAGCAGCCTTCGACTGGATGAGTCAGATACGCAGTATTTT
j_gene: TRBJ1-3; abundance: NA; d_gene: NA; v_gene: TRBV3-1/TRBV3-2; CDR3aa: CASSRRQGLSSGNTIYF; CDR3nt: TGTGCCAGCAGCCGTCGCCAGGGTCTTAGTTCTGGAAACACCATATATTTT
j_gene: TRBJ2-2; abundance: once; d_gene: TRBD1; v_gene: TRBV30; CDR3aa: CAWRRTGGPGELFF; CDR3nt: TGTGCCTGGAGGAGGACAGGGGGCCCCGGAGAGCTGTTTTTT
j_gene: TRBJ1-2; abundance: few; d_gene: NA; v_gene: TRBV7-2; CDR3aa: CASSLGGGRNNYGYTF; CDR3nt: TGTGCCAGCAGCCTGGGGGGAGGGAGGAATAACTATGGCTACACCTTC
j_gene: TRBJ1-5; abundance: NA; d_gene: TRBD1; v_gene: TRBV27; CDR3aa: CASSVPGTELRWNSNQPQHF; CDR3nt: TGTGCCAGCAGTGTCCCCGGGACAGAGCTTCGATGGAATAGCAATCAGCCCCAGCATTTT
j_gene: TRBJ2-3; abundance: NA; d_gene: NA; v_gene: TRBV5-1; CDR3aa: CASSLEDFTDTQYF; CDR3nt: TGCGCCAGCAGCTTGGAGGACTTCACAGATACGCAGTATTTT
j_gene: TRBJ1-5; abundance: NA; d_gene: TRBD1; v_gene: TRBV19; CDR3aa: CASTLDRGLGRPQHF; CDR3nt: TGTGCCAGTACCTTGGACAGGGGTCTGGGTCGGCCCCAGCATTTT
j_gene: TRBJ2-3; abundance: once; d_gene: NA; v_gene: TRBV18; CDR3aa: CASSPLSGVPDTQYF; CDR3nt: TGTGCCAGCTCACCACTGAGTGGTGTGCCAGATACGCAGTATTTT
j_gene: TRBJ2-1; abundance: NA; d_gene: TRBD1; v_gene: TRBV5-4; CDR3aa: CASSLDRGMNEQFF; CDR3nt: TGTGCCAGCAGCTTGGACAGGGGAATGAATGAGCAGTTCTTC
j_gene: TRBJ1-6; abundance: once; d_gene: TRBD1; v_gene: TRBV6-1; CDR3aa: CASSEGTGDNSPLHF; CDR3nt: TGTGCCAGCAGTGAGGGGACAGGGGATAATTCACCCCTCCACTTT
j_gene: TRBJ2-3; abundance: NA; d_gene: NA; v_gene: TRBV5-5; CDR3aa: CASSRTVGHWGTDTQYF; CDR3nt: TGTGCCAGCAGCAGGACAGTGGGGCATTGGGGCACAGATACGCAGTATTTT
j_gene: TRBJ2-7; abundance: NA; d_gene: NA; v_gene: TRBV27; CDR3aa: CASSLLAVMHEQYF; CDR3nt: TGTGCCAGCAGTTTATTAGCGGTAATGCACGAGCAGTACTTC
j_gene: TRBJ1-3; abundance: NA; d_gene: TRBD1; v_gene: TRBV5-1; CDR3aa: CANNRDSILSGNTIYF; CDR3nt: TGCGCCAACAACCGGGACAGCATTCTCTCTGGAAACACCATATATTTT
j_gene: TRBJ2-2; abundance: NA; d_gene: NA; v_gene: TRBV4-2; CDR3aa: CASSQDWNRANTGELFF; CDR3nt: TGTGCCAGCAGCCAAGATTGGAACAGAGCGAACACCGGGGAGCTGTTTTTT
j_gene: TRBJ1-1; abundance: NA; d_gene: NA; v_gene: TRBV5-6; CDR3aa: CASSLSGANTEAFF; CDR3nt: TGTGCCAGCAGCTTGTCAGGGGCGAACACTGAAGCTTTCTTT
j_gene: TRBJ1-1; abundance: once; d_gene: NA; v_gene: TRBV9; CDR3aa: CASSAGSTEAFF; CDR3nt: TGTGCCAGCAGCGCTGGGAGCACTGAAGCTTTCTTT
j_gene: TRBJ2-1; abundance: NA; d_gene: NA; v_gene: TRBV5-6; CDR3aa: CASSFDAVSSYNEQFF; CDR3nt: TGTGCCAGCAGCTTCGATGCCGTGAGCTCCTACAATGAGCAGTTCTTC
j_gene: TRBJ2-7; abundance: NA; d_gene: NA; v_gene: TRBV5-1; CDR3aa: CASKRGEGDYEQYF; CDR3nt: TGCGCCAGCAAAAGGGGTGAGGGGGATTACGAGCAGTACTTC
j_gene: TRBJ1-1; abundance: NA; d_gene: NA; v_gene: TRBV30; CDR3aa: CAWSVLANTEAFF; CDR3nt: TGTGCCTGGAGTGTACTAGCAAACACTGAAGCTTTCTTT
j_gene: TRBJ2-1; abundance: NA; d_gene: NA; v_gene: TRBV18; CDR3aa: CASSQGQGSYNEQFF; CDR3nt: TGTGCCAGCTCACAGGGGCAAGGCTCCTACAATGAGCAGTTCTTC
j_gene: TRBJ2-3; abundance: NA; d_gene: NA; v_gene: TRBV29-1; CDR3aa: CSVGRRDTQYF; CDR3nt: TGCAGCGTTGGACGCAGGGATACGCAGTATTTT
j_gene: TRBJ1-6; abundance: once; d_gene: TRBD1; v_gene: TRBV18; CDR3aa: CASSPQGAFDNSPLHF; CDR3nt: TGTGCCAGCTCACCACAGGGGGCATTCGATAATTCACCCCTCCACTTT
j_gene: TRBJ2-2; abundance: NA; d_gene: NA; v_gene: TRBV11-2; CDR3aa: CASSSTSSGTGELFF; CDR3nt: TGTGCCAGCAGCTCCACCTCGTCGGGCACCGGGGAGCTGTTTTTT
j_gene: TRBJ2-7; abundance: NA; d_gene: NA; v_gene: TRBV5-1; CDR3aa: CASSLEGVGEQYF; CDR3nt: TGCGCCAGCAGCTTAGAAGGGGTGGGCGAGCAGTACTTC
j_gene: TRBJ1-1; abundance: NA; d_gene: NA; v_gene: TRBV5-5; CDR3aa: CASSPQWNTEAFF; CDR3nt: TGTGCCAGCAGCCCACAGTGGAACACTGAAGCTTTCTTT
j_gene: TRBJ1-4; abundance: NA; d_gene: NA; v_gene: TRBV5-1; CDR3aa: CASSPGQGTTNEKLFF; CDR3nt: TGCGCCAGCAGCCCGGGGCAGGGGACAACTAATGAAAAACTGTTTTTT
j_gene: TRBJ1-2; abundance: NA; d_gene: TRBD1; v_gene: TRBV11-2; CDR3aa: CASRGGTGFGLSGYTF; CDR3nt: TGTGCCAGCAGAGGGGGGACAGGGTTCGGCTTGAGTGGCTACACCTTC
j_gene: TRBJ1-3; abundance: few; d_gene: TRBD1; v_gene: TRBV18; CDR3aa: CASSPMQGASSGNTIYF; CDR3nt: TGTGCCAGCTCACCAATGCAGGGGGCGTCTTCTGGAAACACCATATATTTT
j_gene: TRBJ2-5; abundance: NA; d_gene: TRBD2; v_gene: TRBV9; CDR3aa: CASSVGLAGVEVTQYF; CDR3nt: TGTGCCAGCAGCGTAGGACTAGCGGGGGTCGAGGTGACCCAGTACTTC
j_gene: TRBJ1-2; abundance: NA; d_gene: TRBD1; v_gene: TRBV11-2; CDR3aa: CASSLGGTARYLYYGYTF; CDR3nt: TGTGCCAGCAGCTTAGGCGGGACAGCTCGGTATCTTTACTATGGCTACACCTTC
j_gene: TRBJ1-2; abundance: NA; d_gene: NA; v_gene: TRBV25-1; CDR3aa: CASRSVYGYTF; CDR3nt: TGTGCCAGCAGATCCGTCTATGGCTACACCTTC
j_gene: TRBJ1-1; abundance: NA; d_gene: NA; v_gene: TRBV5-4; CDR3aa: CASSSAQRAGEAFF; CDR3nt: TGTGCCAGCAGCTCCGCTCAGAGGGCAGGCGAAGCTTTCTTT
j_gene: TRBJ2-5; abundance: NA; d_gene: NA; v_gene: TRBV5-1; CDR3aa: CASSLSDGYQETQYF; CDR3nt: TGCGCCAGCAGCTTGTCTGACGGGTACCAAGAGACCCAGTACTTC
j_gene: TRBJ1-1; abundance: NA; d_gene: NA; v_gene: TRBV5-1; CDR3aa: CASSLQGNTEAFF; CDR3nt: TGCGCCAGCAGCTTACAGGGGAACACTGAAGCTTTCTTT
j_gene: TRBJ2-7; abundance: NA; d_gene: TRBD2; v_gene: TRBV6-2/TRBV6-3; CDR3aa: CASSYTGGVDEQYF; CDR3nt: TGTGCCAGCAGTTACACCGGGGGGGTTGACGAGCAGTACTTC
j_gene: TRBJ1-2; abundance: NA; d_gene: TRBD1; v_gene: TRBV5-1; CDR3aa: CASSLQGDYGYTF; CDR3nt: TGCGCCAGCAGCTTGCAGGGGGACTATGGCTACACCTTC
j_gene: TRBJ1-1; abundance: NA; d_gene: TRBD1; v_gene: TRBV27; CDR3aa: CASKIDRGGTEAFF; CDR3nt: TGTGCCAGCAAAATTGACAGGGGTGGCACTGAAGCTTTCTTT
j_gene: TRBJ1-6; abundance: NA; d_gene: NA; v_gene: TRBV27; CDR3aa: CASTQFGSSYNSPLHF; CDR3nt: TGTGCCAGCACCCAATTCGGGAGCTCCTATAATTCACCCCTCCACTTT
j_gene: TRBJ2-3; abundance: NA; d_gene: NA; v_gene: TRBV9; CDR3aa: CASSGTLRGTETDTQYF; CDR3nt: TGTGCCAGCAGCGGTACCCTCCGGGGGACTGAGACAGATACGCAGTATTTT
j_gene: TRBJ1-1; abundance: NA; d_gene: NA; v_gene: TRBV2; CDR3aa: CASSVERGRGSVRNTEAFF; CDR3nt: TGTGCCAGCAGCGTCGAGCGGGGGCGCGGTTCGGTTCGGAACACTGAAGCTTTCTTT
j_gene: TRBJ2-5; abundance: NA; d_gene: TRBD1; v_gene: TRBV5-5; CDR3aa: CASSLGEGTAISPYF; CDR3nt: TGTGCCAGCAGCTTGGGAGAGGGGACAGCCATATCTCCGTACTTC
j_gene: TRBJ2-2; abundance: few; d_gene: TRBD1; v_gene: TRBV27; CDR3aa: CASSPMGQRRAGELFF; CDR3nt: TGTGCCAGCAGTCCTATGGGACAGCGGCGCGCCGGGGAGCTGTTTTTT
j_gene: TRBJ1-2; abundance: NA; d_gene: TRBD1; v_gene: TRBV5-1; CDR3aa: CASSASGGSYYGYTF; CDR3nt: TGCGCCAGCAGCGCGTCAGGGGGCTCTTACTATGGCTACACCTTC
j_gene: TRBJ1-3; abundance: NA; d_gene: TRBD1; v_gene: TRBV29-1; CDR3aa: CSATGAGNTIYF; CDR3nt: TGCAGCGCGACAGGGGCCGGAAACACCATATATTTT
j_gene: TRBJ1-6; abundance: once; d_gene: NA; v_gene: TRBV27; CDR3aa: CASSLKDSLYNSPLHF; CDR3nt: TGTGCCAGCAGTTTAAAGGACAGCCTCTATAATTCACCCCTCCACTTT
j_gene: TRBJ2-5; abundance: NA; d_gene: NA; v_gene: TRBV3-1/TRBV3-2; CDR3aa: CASSPRGAGETQYF; CDR3nt: TGTGCCAGCAGTCCTCGGGGGGCGGGAGAGACCCAGTACTTC
j_gene: TRBJ1-2; abundance: NA; d_gene: NA; v_gene: TRBV3-1/TRBV3-2; CDR3aa: CASSQGRGNDNYGYTF; CDR3nt: TGTGCCAGCAGCCAAGGGAGAGGCAACGATAACTATGGCTACACCTTC
j_gene: TRBJ2-7; abundance: NA; d_gene: TRBD1; v_gene: TRBV11-1; CDR3aa: CASSLDRDNEQYF; CDR3nt: TGTGCCAGCAGTTTGGACAGGGACAACGAGCAGTACTTC
j_gene: TRBJ2-1; abundance: NA; d_gene: NA; v_gene: TRBV4-1; CDR3aa: CASSQLYNEQFF; CDR3nt: TGCGCCAGCAGCCAACTGTACAATGAGCAGTTCTTC